Below are 14 T cell receptor beta chains sequenced from a single sample in a study of graft-versus-host responses after intestinal transplantation. The antigens for these receptors are not known. Sequencing was performed with immunoSEQ multiplex PCR; in TCRdb, only in-frame clones are kept and a portion is missing. In the table there are 100,000 to 110,000 clones, roughly 84% of which are singletons. The starting material was unstimulated CD4+ T cells sorted from spleen or lymph node cells, obtained before transplant. The receptor set was obtained from a human donor who was the organ donor for an intestinal transplant.

For the CDR3, the DNA is TGTGCCAGCAGCCCCAGGCGGACAGAAAATTCACCCCTCCACTTT. The encoded protein is CASSPRRTENSPLHF. The rearrangement joins TRBV11-1 to TRBJ1-6, with D perhaps TRBD1 (6 bases). The CDR3 covers 15 residues. V lost 5 bases and J lost 7, with 15 bases in between. From germline, CDR1 is SGHAT and CDR2 FQDESV (reference sequence).

This sequence joins TRBV6-5 and TRBJ1-4; 8 bases map to TRBD1. The CDR3 covers 13 residues. J gave up 6 bases and V 7 bases, and 4 bases lay outside the gene matches. The germline V gene encodes CDR1 MNHEY and CDR2 SVGAGI. The DNA for the CDR3 is TGTGCCAGCAAGACAGGGGAGTATGAAAAACTGTTTTTT. As protein: CASKTGEYEKLFF.

The genes are TRBV5-6 and TRBJ1-3, with a tentative D call TRBD1 (5 bases). The CDR3 totals 16 residues. The V end was cut by 1 base, the J end by 4 bases, with 15 bases between. From germline, CDR1 is SGHDT and CDR2 YYEEEE. This CDR3 reads CASSLRKGIYGNTIYF. CDR3 nucleotides: TGTGCCAGCAGCTTGAGGAAGGGGATTTACGGAAACACCATATATTTT.

The sample holds one count of this clone. This chain connects TRBV5-1 to TRBJ1-1; D ambiguous. Trimming took off 3 bases at V and 1 base at J, with 7 bases between the two ends. Looked up from germline, CDR1 is SGHRS and CDR2 is YFSETQ. CDR3 length equals 13 residues. The CDR3 sequence is CASSSTENTEAFF. CDR3 DNA sequence: TGCGCCAGCAGCTCGACGGAGAACACTGAAGCTTTCTTT.

The V and J genes are TRBV6-1 and TRBJ2-3; D ambiguous. The V gene's germline CDR1 is MNHNS and CDR2 SASEGT. Between the trimmed V and J ends, which lost 4 bases and 6 bases, there was a span of 5 bases. CDR3 length: 11 residues. The CDR3 loop reads CASSVQDTQYF. In DNA, the CDR3 is TGTGCCAGCAGTGTCCAGGATACGCAGTATTTT.

The chain joins TRBV2 to TRBJ2-5; TRBD1 matches 8 bases. Per the germline V gene, CDR1 is SNHLY and CDR2 is FYNNEI. CDR3 size: 14 residues. V trimming: 1 base; J trimming: 6 bases; junction bases outside the gene matches: 4. This CDR3 reads CASSEGTGIQTQYF. DNA of the CDR3: TGTGCCAGCAGTGAAGGGACAGGGATTCAGACCCAGTACTTC. Looking up the rest from reference TRBV2 and TRBJ2-5 gives the full variable domain: EPEVTQTPSHQVTQMGQEVILRCVPISNHLYFYWYRQILGQKVEFLVSFYNNEISEKSEIFDDQFSVERPDGSNFTLKIRSTKLEDSAMYFCASSEGTGIQTQYFGPGTRLLVL.

This clone was observed once. V gene TRBV5-1 combines with J gene TRBJ1-5; possibly TRBD1 for D (5 bases). The length of the CDR3 is 15 residues. The V gene's germline CDR1 is SGHRS and CDR2 YFSETQ. Trimming left V 3 bases short and J 7 bases short, with 17 bases between. CDR3 sequence reads: CASSWMQGAGQPQHF. In DNA form, the CDR3 reads TGCGCCAGCAGCTGGATGCAGGGAGCGGGGCAGCCCCAGCATTTT.

The rearrangement joins TRBV14 to TRBJ2-5; TRBD2 agrees at 7 bases. This CDR3 comprises 12 residues. The V gene end was trimmed by 1 base and the J gene end by 7 bases; junction bases not matched to a gene: 0. Germline loops: CDR1 SGHDN, CDR2 FVKESK. This CDR3 is CASSQVAGTQYF. As DNA, the CDR3 is TGTGCCAGCAGCCAAGTAGCGGGGACCCAGTACTTC.

CDR3 coding DNA: TGTGCCAGCAGCTCCCGACAGGGGCGGGAAGAAAAACTGTTTTTT. Translating it yields CASSSRQGREEKLFF. The chain links TRBV7-9 to TRBJ1-4, with 8 bases lining up with TRBD1. The CDR3 has 15 amino acids. Per germline, CDR1 SEHNR and CDR2 FQNEAQ (reference sequence). Trimming at V came to 4 bases and at J to 8 bases, leaving 9 bases not matched to a gene.

CDR3 nucleotides: TGTGCCAGCAGCTTGGACAGTAGGAATTCACCCCTCCACTTT. Protein sequence: CASSLDSRNSPLHF. The rearrangement uses TRBV6-1 and TRBJ1-6, with D possibly being TRBD1 (6 bases). The germline V gene encodes CDR1 MNHNS and CDR2 SASEGT. Between the trimmed V and J ends, which lost 6 bases and 7 bases, there was a span of 13 bases. The CDR3 extends over 14 amino acids.

The chain joins TRBV19 to TRBJ2-2; D is undetermined. Germline CDR1 LNHDA, CDR2 SQIVND (reference sequence). The CDR3 runs to 14 residues. V lost 4 bases, J lost 6 bases, and 12 bases lay in between. This CDR3 is CASSTTSLAGELFF. The DNA for the CDR3 is TGTGCCAGTAGTACTACTTCGTTGGCCGGGGAGCTGTTTTTT.

This rearrangement joins TRBV7-9 to TRBJ2-7; a possible D gene is TRBD1 (5 bases). V was trimmed by 4 bases and J by 2 bases, leaving 15 bases between them. The germline V gene has CDR1 SEHNR and CDR2 FQNEAQ (reference sequence). There are 15 residues in the CDR3. CDR3 bases: TGTGCCAGCAGCTCCTGGGATGACAGACCCTACGAGCAGTACTTC. Its translation is CASSSWDDRPYEQYF.

This sequence joins TRBV21-1 and TRBJ1-3; the table's D call TRBD1 went unverified against the DNA. TRBV21-1 is a listed pseudogene. The CDR3 extends over 15 amino acids. CDR3 sequence: CASSKVGGSGNTIYF. For the CDR3, the DNA is TGTGCCAGCAGCAAAGTAGGGGGCTCTGGAAACACCATATATTTT.

The rearrangement uses TRBV9 and TRBJ2-1, with 7 bases aligning to TRBD2. CDR3 size: 16 residues. J lost 1 base, V lost 4 bases, and 8 bases had no gene match. Germline V gives CDR1 SGDLS, CDR2 YYNGEE. CDR3 sequence reads: CASSPQAGQSYNEQFF. Here the CDR3 DNA reads TGTGCCAGCAGCCCGCAAGCGGGGCAATCCTACAATGAGCAGTTCTTC.